Below are 18 T cell receptor beta chains sequenced from a single sample in a study of OX40 agonist ivuxolimab in advanced cancers. Clones were read by immunoSEQ multiplex PCR, and TCRdb kept only the in-frame ones, dropping some. The sample consists of 65,000 to 80,000 clones, more than 85% of them appearing once. Here the sequenced sample was CD4+ or CD8+ T cells sorted from blood, taken in a trial of the OX40 agonist ivuxolimab. These receptors were taken from an adult with an advanced solid tumor such as melanoma, head and neck, liver or kidney cancer.

The chain recombines TRBV7-9 with TRBJ2-1; D remains unclear. Germline-derived CDR1 and CDR2 are SEHNR and FQNEAQ (reference sequence). Trimming left V 5 bases short and J 1 base short, with 9 bases between. CDR3 length equals 14 residues. The CDR3 region is CASSPGGSYNEQFF. CDR3 sequence (DNA): TGTGCCAGCAGCCCCGGTGGGTCCTACAATGAGCAGTTCTTC.

This clone came up a few times. The rearrangement links TRBV9 to TRBJ2-1; 10 bases agree with TRBD2. The trim removed 0 bases at V and 9 bases at J, leaving 9 bases unmatched. The CDR3 spans 16 residues. Germline CDR1 SGDLS, CDR2 YYNGEE. The CDR3 bases are TGTGCCAGCAGCGTAGCTGTAGCGGGAGGCAATTCTGAGCAGTTCTTC. Protein: CASSVAVAGGNSEQFF. Full variable domain (remainder filled in from reference TRBV9 and TRBJ2-1): DSGVTQTPKHLITATGQRVTLRCSPRSGDLSVYWYQQSLDQGLQFLIQYYNGEERAKGNILERFSAQQFPDLHSELNLSSLELGDSALYFCASSVAVAGGNSEQFFGPGTRLTVL.

The chain links TRBV6-1 to TRBJ1-1; D gene unclear. The V and J ends lost 4 bases and 2 bases respectively, with 11 bases between them. From germline, CDR1 is MNHNS and CDR2 SASEGT. The CDR3 contains 14 residues. CDR3 in DNA: TGTGCCAGCAGTGTGCGGCTTTCCAACACTGAAGCTTTCTTT. This encodes CASSVRLSNTEAFF.

The chain joins TRBV7-9 to TRBJ2-4; D may be TRBD1 (6 bases). Per the germline V gene, CDR1 is SEHNR and CDR2 is FQNEAQ (reference sequence). V shed 1 base and J shed 8 bases, with 12 bases lying between them. CDR3 length: 14 amino acids. CDR3 coding DNA: TGTGCCAGCAGCTTAGATGCAGCAGGGGACATTCAGTACTTC. This sequence encodes CASSLDAAGDIQYF.

CDR3 in amino acids: CASSYGQNPNYGYTF. CDR3 DNA: TGTGCCAGCAGTTACGGACAAAACCCTAACTATGGCTACACCTTC. The chain has TRBV6-5 and TRBJ1-2; a weak D match, TRBD1 (5 bases). This CDR3 region has 15 residues. Germline V gene data show CDR1 as MNHEY and CDR2 as SVGAGI. V lost 2 bases, J lost 0 bases, and 10 bases lay in between.

The chain has TRBV18 and TRBJ2-5; TRBD2 aligns across 9 bases. This CDR3 contains 16 residues. The trim removed 1 base at V and 0 bases at J, leaving 3 bases unmatched. Germline V gene data show CDR1 as KGHSH and CDR2 as LQKENI. The CDR3 loop reads CASSPRIAGDQETQYF. The CDR3 DNA follows: TGTGCCAGCTCACCACGGATAGCGGGGGACCAAGAGACCCAGTACTTC. Supplemented by reference TRBV18 and TRBJ2-5, the full variable domain reads NAGVMQNPRHLVRRRGQEARLRCSPMKGHSHVYWYRQLPEEGLKFMVYLQKENIIDESGMPKERFSAEFPKEGPSILRIQQVVRGDSAAYFCASSPRIAGDQETQYFGPGTRLLVL.

The V and J genes are TRBV6-1 and TRBJ1-2; the D gene is possibly TRBD1 (6 bases). V was clipped by 0 bases and J by 5 bases, with 10 bases between them. Germline V CDR1 and CDR2: MNHNS, SASEGT. The CDR3 is 14 amino acids. CDR3 DNA sequence: TGTGCCAGCAGTGAAGCGGGCAGGGGTTATGGCTACACCTTC. Translating gives CASSEAGRGYGYTF.

Only one count was recorded for this clone. V gene TRBV5-4 combines with J gene TRBJ1-4; D perhaps matches TRBD1 (6 bases). The CDR3 has 14 amino acids. Trimming removed 5 bases from V and 6 bases from J, with 14 bases in between. Germline lookup yields CDR1 SGHNT and CDR2 YYREEE (reference sequence). This CDR3 reads CASSSDSKYEKLFF. CDR3 in DNA: TGTGCCAGCAGTTCGGACAGCAAGTATGAAAAACTGTTTTTT. Using reference TRBV5-4 and TRBJ1-4 for the parts outside the CDR3, the full variable domain is ETGVTQSPTHLIKTRGQQVTLRCSSQSGHNTVSWYQQALGQGPQFIFQYYREEENGRGNFPPRFSGLQFPNYSSELNVNALELDDSALYLCASSSDSKYEKLFFGSGTQLSVL.

There are a few counts of this clone. V usage is TRBV9 and J usage is TRBJ2-1, with a possible D match to TRBD2 (5 bases). Germline V gives CDR1 SGDLS, CDR2 YYNGEE. Deletions cut 0 bases from V and 4 bases from J, with 11 bases between. CDR3 length: 15 amino acids. CDR3 amino acids: CASSVGDSAYNEQFF. The CDR3 DNA is TGTGCCAGCAGCGTAGGAGATAGCGCTTACAATGAGCAGTTCTTC.

A single count supports this clone. The chain is built from TRBV6-5 and TRBJ1-4; 8 bases map to TRBD1. V lost 8 bases to trimming and J lost 2 bases; unmatched junction nucleotides: 4. This CDR3 region has 14 residues. Germline V lookup: CDR1 MNHEY, CDR2 SVGAGI. This CDR3 is CASQGAATNEKLFF. The CDR3 coding sequence is TGTGCCAGCCAGGGGGCGGCGACTAATGAAAAACTGTTTTTT.

The rearrangement uses TRBV7-2 and TRBJ2-1; 10 nucleotides line up with TRBD2. This CDR3 is 15 amino acids long. Trimming removed 5 bases from V and 5 bases from J; junction bases left unmatched: 6. CDR1 is SGHTA and CDR2 is FQGNSA in the germline V gene. The CDR3 is CASSKPGTSDNEQFF. The CDR3 DNA reads TGTGCCAGCAGCAAGCCCGGGACTAGCGACAATGAGCAGTTCTTC.

The V and J genes are TRBV11-1 and TRBJ1-3, with a tentative D call TRBD1 (5 bases). The CDR3 extends over 15 amino acids. V was cut by 6 bases and J by 4 bases, with 16 bases left in between. Germline V gene sequence: CDR1 SGHAT, CDR2 FQDESV (reference sequence). This CDR3 reads CASRVTGTGGNTIYF. CDR3 in DNA: TGTGCCAGCAGAGTAACCGGGACTGGAGGAAACACCATATATTTT.

The chain joins TRBV7-7 to TRBJ2-1, with D possibly matching TRBD2 (7 bases). Germline CDR1 and CDR2: SSHAT and FNYEAQ (reference sequence). Trimming left V 4 bases short and J 7 bases short, with 20 bases between. This CDR3 contains 16 residues. The CDR3 reads CASSSSVGGPLNEQFF. In DNA, the CDR3 is TGTGCCAGCAGCTCCTCAGTCGGGGGGCCCTTGAATGAGCAGTTCTTC.

This chain links TRBV7-9 with TRBJ2-3, with 8 bases aligning to TRBD1. The germline gives CDR1 SEHNR, CDR2 FQNEAQ (reference sequence). The trim removed 5 bases at V and 0 bases at J, leaving 4 bases unmatched. This CDR3 has 15 amino acids. The CDR3 loop reads CASSPGQASTDTQYF. Written as DNA, the CDR3 is TGTGCCAGCAGCCCGGGACAGGCGAGCACAGATACGCAGTATTTT.

Concerning this clone: This sample also contains other DNA sequences that code for the same CDR3. The chain carries TRBV29-1 and TRBJ1-1, with D tentatively TRBD1 (5 bases). The CDR3 consists of 12 residues. Looked up from germline, CDR1 is SQVTM and CDR2 is ANQGSEA. Trimming took off 5 bases at V and 2 bases at J, with 9 bases between the two ends. CDR3 nucleotides: TGCAGCGTTTCACAGGCTAACACTGAAGCTTTCTTT. This gives the protein CSVSQANTEAFF.

The chain has TRBV2 and TRBJ2-1; the match to TRBD2 covers 7 bases. The V gene's germline CDR1 is SNHLY and CDR2 FYNNEI. Trimming removed 6 bases from V and 2 bases from J; junction bases left unmatched: 4. There are 14 residues in the CDR3. CDR3 nucleotide sequence: TGTGCCAGCAGGCGAGCGGGGCCCTACAATGAGCAGTTCTTC. Its translation: CASRRAGPYNEQFF.

A single count supports this clone. This sequence joins TRBV6-5 and TRBJ2-7; a weak D match, TRBD1 (6 bases). The CDR3 is made up of 13 amino acids. Germline V CDR1 and CDR2: MNHEY, SVGAGI. V lost 7 bases and J lost 5, with 15 bases in between. This CDR3 reads CASTRTAGDEQYF. CDR3 coding DNA: TGTGCCAGCACCCGGACAGCAGGGGACGAGCAGTACTTC.

The CDR3 loop reads CASSLDGHYSGANVLTF. The CDR3 DNA reads as TGCGCCAGCAGCTTGGATGGACACTACTCTGGGGCCAACGTCCTGACTTTC. The rearrangement links TRBV5-1 to TRBJ2-6; D might be TRBD1 (5 bases). Germline V gives CDR1 SGHRS, CDR2 YFSETQ. Trimming pared 0 bases from V and 0 bases from J, leaving 10 bases between. The CDR3 loop spans 17 amino acids.